What follows are 18 T cell receptor beta chains derived from one specimen sequenced in a study of CD8 T cells in ankylosing spondylitis. MiXCR was run by TCRdb on the 5' RACE reads, yielding one entry per CDR3 protein. There are approximately 140,000 distinct CDR3 sequences in the sample; around two fifths occur only once, and 13% to 15% lies in the top ten. Sequenced input: synovial fluid, either unsorted or a sorted T cell fraction (not recorded which). The receptor source for this set is a male donor with ankylosing spondylitis.

This chain joins TRBV5-1 and TRBJ1-4; possible D gene TRBD1, 5 bases. Per the germline V gene, CDR1 is SGHRS and CDR2 is YFSETQ. The CDR3 covers 15 residues. The V end lost 5 bases, the J end lost 8 bases, and 19 bases lay between the germline ends. The CDR3 DNA reads as TGCGCCAGCAGGGGCCGTCAGGGACGGCGAGAAAAACTGTTTTTT. Its protein is CASRGRQGRREKLFF.

V and J are TRBV10-3 and TRBJ2-7, with D possibly TRBD2 on 6 matching bases. The CDR3 totals 15 residues. The germline CDR1 and CDR2 sequences are ENHRY and SYGVKD. V lost 2 bases to trimming and J lost 3 bases, with 14 bases between them. CDR3 region: CAISERRGKSYEQYF. The CDR3 DNA follows: TGTGCCATCAGTGAGCGGAGGGGTAAGAGCTACGAGCAGTACTTC.

The rearrangement uses TRBV5-1 and TRBJ1-5, with a weak D call TRBD1 (6 bases). V lost 7 bases to trimming and J lost 8 bases, with 19 bases between them. The CDR3 extends over 14 amino acids. CDR1 is SGHRS and CDR2 is YFSETQ in the germline V gene. CDR3 sequence (DNA): TGCGCCAGCGTACCACAGGGAGCCTTGAAGCCCCAGCATTTT. Encoded protein: CASVPQGALKPQHF.

This clonotype came up a few times. V is TRBV27 and J is TRBJ2-7, with 7 nucleotides matching TRBD1. Unmatched junction bases numbered 9, after V lost 2 bases and J lost 2 bases. The CDR3 consists of 16 residues. Germline V CDR1 and CDR2: MNHEY, SMNVEV (reference sequence). CDR3 sequence (DNA): TGTGCCAGCAGTTTAAAGGGTACAGGGGTCGCCTACGAGCAGTACTTC. It encodes CASSLKGTGVAYEQYF.

V gene TRBV12-3 or TRBV12-4 combines with J gene TRBJ2-5; 10 bases match TRBD2. Losses at the gene ends were 8 bases for V and 8 bases for J; bases not matched to a gene: 14. The CDR3 is 15 residues long. CDR3 nucleotide sequence: TGTGCCAGCGGCCCACGGGGGCTAGCGGGGGTCACCCAGTACTTC. As protein: CASGPRGLAGVTQYF.

The genes are TRBV7-4 and TRBJ1-1; tentatively, D is TRBD1 (5 bases). Germline values: CDR1 SGHVT, CDR2 SQSDAQ. V lost 5 bases to trimming and J lost 4 bases, with 17 bases between them. The CDR3 consists of 15 residues. CDR3 in DNA: TGTGCCAGCAGCCTACCGGGACGCAGGCCCACTGAAGCTTTCTTT. Translated, it gives CASSLPGRRPTEAFF.

V and J are TRBV5-1 and TRBJ2-3; 9 nucleotides line up with TRBD1. Germline V CDR1 and CDR2: SGHRS, YFSETQ. CDR3 length equals 16 residues. V gave up 4 bases and J gave up 1 base; unmatched junction bases: 7. The CDR3 here is CASSLGTGLGTDTQYF. For the CDR3, the DNA is TGCGCCAGCAGCCTCGGGACAGGGTTGGGCACAGATACGCAGTATTTT.

This clonotype was picked up a small number of times. V is TRBV7-2 and J is TRBJ1-2; a weak D match, TRBD1 (5 bases). Germline V lookup: CDR1 SGHTA, CDR2 FQGNSA. CDR3 length equals 14 residues. V lost 0 bases and J 8 bases, leaving 13 bases between the germline ends. This CDR3 reads CASSLARGVRGYTF. For the CDR3, the DNA is TGTGCCAGCAGCTTAGCGCGAGGGGTTCGGGGCTACACCTTC. The complete variable domain, with remaining parts taken from reference TRBV7-2 and TRBJ1-2, reads GAGVSQSPSNKVTEKGKDVELRCDPISGHTALYWYRQSLGQGLEFLIYFQGNSAPDKSGLPSDRFSAERTGGSVSTLTIQRTQQEDSAVYLCASSLARGVRGYTFGSGTRLTVV.

The CDR3 loop reads CASTWPHWEGDTQYF. The CDR3 DNA reads as TGTGCCAGCACATGGCCACACTGGGAGGGAGATACGCAGTATTTT. V usage is TRBV7-9 and J usage is TRBJ2-3, with 7 bases that match TRBD2. The germline gives CDR1 SEHNR, CDR2 FQNEAQ (reference sequence). V gave up 7 bases and J gave up 5 bases; unmatched junction bases: 12. The CDR3 spans 15 residues.

This chain links TRBV5-1 with TRBJ1-4; tentative D call: TRBD1 (6 bases). Trimming pared 2 bases from V and 8 bases from J, leaving 13 bases between. The CDR3 totals 14 residues. Per germline, CDR1 SGHRS and CDR2 YFSETQ. The CDR3 here is CASSFVGQGEKLFF. The DNA for the CDR3 is TGCGCCAGCAGCTTCGTGGGACAAGGCGAAAAACTGTTTTTT.

This sequence joins TRBV7-9 and TRBJ2-7; D possibly matches TRBD1 or TRBD2 (6 bases each). The CDR3 contains 16 residues. The germline gives CDR1 SEHNR, CDR2 FQNEAQ (reference sequence). With 4 bases removed from V and 2 bases from J, the gap between germline ends came to 18 bases. The CDR3 sequence: CASSSHKRRDTYEQYF. The CDR3 DNA is TGTGCCAGCAGCTCGCATAAGCGGCGGGACACCTACGAGCAGTACTTC.

V usage is TRBV5-1 and J usage is TRBJ1-3; D unresolved. Germline V gives CDR1 SGHRS, CDR2 YFSETQ. The V end lost 2 bases, the J end lost 0 bases, and 9 bases lay between the germline ends. This CDR3 contains 15 residues. DNA for the CDR3: TGCGCCAGCAGCTTTGGAGCGATCTCTGGAAACACCATATATTTT. This gives the protein CASSFGAISGNTIYF.

This chain uses TRBV5-1 with TRBJ2-2; D might be TRBD1 (5 bases). Trimming removed 4 bases from V and 1 base from J, with 17 bases in between. The CDR3 contains 17 residues. Germline lookup yields CDR1 SGHRS and CDR2 YFSETQ. CDR3 nucleotide sequence: TGCGCCAGCAGCAAGCAACGCAAGGGGATGAACACCGGGGAGCTGTTTTTT. It encodes CASSKQRKGMNTGELFF. Filled out from reference TRBV5-1 and TRBJ2-2, the complete variable domain reads KAGVTQTPRYLIKTRGQQVTLSCSPISGHRSVSWYQQTPGQGLQFLFEYFSETQRNKGNFPGRFSGRQFSNSRSEMNVSTLELGDSALYLCASSKQRKGMNTGELFFGEGSRLTVL.

The rearrangement links TRBV12-3 or TRBV12-4 to TRBJ2-1; 7 nucleotides align to TRBD2. J gave up 3 bases and V 1 base, and 3 bases lay outside the gene matches. The CDR3 is 15 residues long. DNA of the CDR3: TGTGCCAGCAGTTTAGGGGCTAGCGGCTACAATGAGCAGTTCTTC. Its protein product is CASSLGASGYNEQFF.

The sample holds one count of this clonotype. The chain couples TRBV27 to TRBJ1-1; D might be TRBD1 (5 bases). Germline V CDR1 and CDR2: MNHEY, SMNVEV (reference sequence). The germline V and J ends were trimmed by 5 bases and 5 bases, with 15 bases remaining between them. The CDR3 is 14 residues long. Here the CDR3 reads CASSNTGGGTEAFF. The CDR3 DNA reads as TGTGCCAGCAGTAATACGGGGGGGGGTACTGAAGCTTTCTTT.

This clonotype was counted ten times or more. V gene TRBV19 combines with J gene TRBJ1-5; tentative D call: TRBD1 (5 bases). The CDR3 length is 15 residues. The V and J ends lost 5 bases and 6 bases respectively, with 17 bases between them. Germline CDR1 and CDR2: LNHDA and SQIVND (reference sequence). The CDR3 region has the DNA TGTGCCAGTAGTGTCGACAGCCTGGGATCTCAGCCCCAGCATTTT. Residues: CASSVDSLGSQPQHF.

The V and J genes are TRBV7-8 and TRBJ2-5, with 11 bases identical to TRBD2. V shed 5 bases and J 0 bases; nucleotides not matched to a gene: 11. CDR3 length: 18 amino acids. Germline V gene data show CDR1 as SGHVS and CDR2 as FQNEAQ. The CDR3 here is CASSPPGPGLADQETQYF. The CDR3 coding sequence is TGTGCCAGCAGCCCGCCGGGACCGGGACTAGCGGACCAAGAGACCCAGTACTTC.

This clonotype was detected only a few times. This sequence joins TRBV10-3 and TRBJ2-7; D is possibly TRBD1 or TRBD2 (5 bases each). V lost 8 bases and J lost 2, with 19 bases in between. CDR1 is ENHRY and CDR2 is SYGVKD in the germline V gene. CDR3 length: 15 residues. The CDR3 nucleotides are TGTGCCATCGGGGCCCTGCGGGCAGGAGCCTACGAGCAGTACTTC. Residues: CAIGALRAGAYEQYF.